Shown below are 24 T cell receptor beta chains from a single sample sequenced in a study of blood T cells in healthy people across ages. A second about 6 to 11 cycle PCR used barcoded and J-beta primers. MiXCR, run by TCRdb on the 5' RACE reads, gives a single entry per CDR3 protein. The sample holds around 800,000 distinct CDR3 sequences, about 55% seen once. The sample taken for sequencing was blood. These receptors originate from an elderly man in good health.

This chain joins TRBV18 and TRBJ2-7, with a possible D match to TRBD2 (6 bases). Germline CDR1 is KGHSH and CDR2 is LQKENI. V gave up 3 bases and J gave up 0 bases, with 12 bases separating them. This CDR3 spans 15 amino acids. The chain's CDR3 is CASSPAGGVSYEQYF. The CDR3 coding sequence is TGTGCCAGCTCACCGGCCGGCGGGGTCTCCTACGAGCAGTACTTC.

This chain connects TRBV21-1 to TRBJ2-3; the table's D call TRBD1 went unverified against the DNA. TRBV21-1 is a pseudogene. The CDR3 sequence is 14 residues long. CDR3 amino acids: CASSKDRGSRYAYF. The CDR3 DNA sequence: TGTGCCAGCAGCAAGGACAGGGGGAGCAGATACGCGTATTTT.

In this sample, this clonotype turned up a few times. The chain has TRBV29-1 and TRBJ1-5; D gene ambiguous. The CDR3 runs to 12 residues. V shed 7 bases and J shed 0 bases, with 7 bases lying between them. The germline gives CDR1 SQVTM, CDR2 ANQGSEA. For the CDR3, the DNA is TGCAGCGGGCGTAATAGCAATCAGCCCCAGCATTTT. Translated, it gives CSGRNSNQPQHF.

There are a few counts of this clonotype. The chain links TRBV6-2 or TRBV6-3 to TRBJ2-2; possibly TRBD2 for D (5 bases). V dropped 4 bases and J dropped 6 bases, with 12 bases sitting between them. The CDR3 is 14 amino acids. Germline V gene sequence: CDR1 MNHEY, CDR2 SVGEGT. CDR3 loop: CASSSTRAAGELFF. The DNA of the CDR3 is TGTGCCAGCAGTTCGACGAGAGCGGCCGGGGAGCTGTTTTTT.

This clonotype was observed a handful of times. This chain connects TRBV20-1 to TRBJ2-1; 11 positions agree with TRBD2. Germline V gene sequence: CDR1 DFQATT, CDR2 SNEGSKA (reference sequence). This CDR3 spans 14 amino acids. V gave up 5 bases and J gave up 4 bases; unmatched junction bases: 4. CDR3 DNA: TGCAGTGCTCCCGGGACTAGCGGTTACAATGAGCAGTTCTTC. It translates to CSAPGTSGYNEQFF.

The table lists this clonotype with a few counts. The J gene is TRBJ2-4, the V gene TRBV27; 8 nucleotides line up with TRBD2. V trimming: 8 bases; J trimming: 0 bases; junction bases outside the gene matches: 12. The germline gives CDR1 MNHEY, CDR2 SMNVEV (reference sequence). CDR3 length: 17 amino acids. CDR3 sequence (DNA): TGTGCCAGCCTCTGGTGGGAGCGGGAGACAGCCAAAAACATTCAGTACTTC. It yields the protein CASLWWERETAKNIQYF.

This clonotype turned up a few times. The V and J genes are TRBV20-1 and TRBJ1-5; 10 bases align to TRBD1. The ends lost 3 bases at V and 6 bases at J; junction bases unmatched: 5. The CDR3 has 14 residues. Germline CDR1 DFQATT, CDR2 SNEGSKA (reference sequence). CDR3 sequence: CSASWDRGLQPQHF. The CDR3 nucleotides are TGCAGTGCTAGTTGGGACAGGGGCCTTCAGCCCCAGCATTTT.

The chain combines TRBV15 with TRBJ1-4, with 7 bases lining up with TRBD1. The ends lost 3 bases at V and 6 bases at J; junction bases unmatched: 7. Germline CDR1 LNHNV, CDR2 YYDKDF (reference sequence). There are 15 residues in the CDR3. Here the CDR3 DNA reads TGTGCCACCAGCAGCGGACAGGTTGGGGATGAAAAACTGTTTTTT. It is translated as CATSSGQVGDEKLFF.

The chain links TRBV27 to TRBJ2-7, with D maybe TRBD2 (7 bases). The tail of the sequence fits TRBJ2-5 better, so the J call may be wrong. CDR3 size: 12 residues. Germline-derived CDR1 and CDR2 are MNHEY and SMNVEV (reference sequence). The DNA for the CDR3 is TGTGCCAGCAAGGGGGGGCGAGAGACCCAGTACTTC. This translates into CASKGGRETQYF.

The chain couples TRBV6-5 to TRBJ1-2; D call uncertain. The CDR3 consists of 13 residues. V was cut by 3 bases and J by 3 bases, with 8 bases left in between. Germline V CDR1 and CDR2: MNHEY, SVGAGI. The CDR3 DNA reads TGTGCCAGCAGTTATAACACAGACTATGGCTACACCTTC. Its protein product is CASSYNTDYGYTF.

The gene calls are TRBV24-1 and TRBJ2-5, with 10 bases identical to TRBD1. TRBJ2-7 matches the DNA end more closely, so the J call is doubtful. Germline CDR1 is KGHDR and CDR2 is SFDVKD. The CDR3 is 14 amino acids. The CDR3 DNA reads TGTGCCACCTCGGACAGGGGGAATTGGTACGAGCAGTACTTC. It is translated as CATSDRGNWYEQYF.

This clonotype was picked up a small number of times. The V and J genes are TRBV18 and TRBJ2-7; D is ambiguous. The J call may be faulty, since TRBJ2-4 better matches the DNA end. Germline-derived CDR1 and CDR2 are KGHSH and LQKENI. CDR3 length: 11 amino acids. The CDR3: CASSPGDIQYF. The CDR3 nucleotides are TGTGCCAGCTCACCAGGGGACATTCAGTACTTC.

The V and J genes are TRBV7-9 and TRBJ2-1; 12 bases are a match to TRBD2. V shed 5 bases and J 0 bases; nucleotides not matched to a gene: 5. This CDR3 is built from 17 residues. Germline V lookup: CDR1 SEHNR, CDR2 FQNEAQ (reference sequence). CDR3 nucleotides: TGTGCCAGCAGCCTGACTAGCGGGAGCTACTCCTACAATGAGCAGTTCTTC. This sequence encodes CASSLTSGSYSYNEQFF.

As regards this clonotype: Being one base from a much bigger clone, this may be a read error. The CDR3 DNA is TGTGCCAGCAGGGAGACTGGCACCTTCACCGGGGAGCTGTTTTTT. Residues: CASRETGTFTGELFF. The rearrangement links TRBV12-3 or TRBV12-4 to TRBJ2-2; D gene ambiguous. The CDR3 is made up of 15 amino acids. V was cut by 6 bases and J by 4 bases, with 15 bases left in between.

This clonotype showed up many times. Compared with germline, one end of the junction differs, possibly owing to a read error. The V call is TRBV5-1, the J call TRBJ2-5; 11 bases fit TRBD2. Looked up from germline, CDR1 is SGHRS and CDR2 is YFSETQ. The CDR3 spans 14 residues. This chain's CDR3 is CASSLAGGGETQYF. DNA of the CDR3: TGTGCCAGCAGCTTAGCGGGAGGGGGGGAGACCCAGTACTTC.

The chain joins TRBV6-6 to TRBJ2-7; 12 positions match TRBD1. This CDR3 comprises 16 residues. The germline CDR1 and CDR2 sequences are MNHNY and SVGAGI (reference sequence). V lost 5 bases to trimming and J lost 4 bases; unmatched junction nucleotides: 9. The CDR3 here is CASSHTWDRGHYEQYF. Here the CDR3 DNA reads TGTGCCAGCAGTCACACCTGGGACAGGGGGCATTACGAGCAGTACTTC.

This chain joins TRBV7-3 and TRBJ1-1; the D gene is possibly TRBD1 (6 bases). In germline, CDR1 is SGHTA, CDR2 FQGTGA. The V gene lost 6 bases and the J gene lost 1 base, with 12 bases spanning the gap. The CDR3 is made up of 14 amino acids. The CDR3 spells CASSSTGPNTEAFF. For the CDR3, the DNA is TGTGCCAGCAGTAGTACAGGGCCGAACACTGAAGCTTTCTTT. Full variable domain (missing parts from reference TRBV7-3 and TRBJ1-1): GAGVSQTPSNKVTEKGKYVELRCDPISGHTALYWYRQSLGQGPEFLIYFQGTGAADDSGLPNDRFFAVRPEGSVSTLKIQRTERGDSAVYLCASSSTGPNTEAFFGQGTRLTVV.

This clonotype showed up just a few times. The genes are TRBV4-2 and TRBJ1-1; unclear D gene. The CDR3 length is 16 residues. Between the trimmed V and J ends, which lost 2 bases and 1 base, there was a span of 14 bases. CDR1 LGHNA and CDR2 YNFKEQ come from the germline V gene. CDR3: CASSQRVGIENTEAFF. CDR3 sequence (DNA): TGTGCCAGCAGCCAAAGGGTAGGAATAGAGAACACTGAAGCTTTCTTT.

The rearrangement uses TRBV28 and TRBJ2-1; 7 bases align to TRBD2. The CDR3 is made up of 17 amino acids. The ends lost 1 base at V and 3 bases at J; junction bases unmatched: 9. Germline V gene lookup returns CDR1 MDHEN and CDR2 SYDVKM. The CDR3, as DNA: TGTGCCAGCAGTTTATTTAGTGGGAGGGCCCTCTACAATGAGCAGTTCTTC. This codes for CASSLFSGRALYNEQFF.

This clonotype was seen more than once but under ten times. A junction end diverges from the germline sequence, so it may reflect a read error. The rearrangement uses TRBV20-1 and TRBJ1-2; D perhaps matches TRBD1 (5 bases). The CDR3 covers 14 residues. Germline CDR1 and CDR2: DFQATT and SNEGSKA (reference sequence). The DNA of the CDR3 is TGCAGTGCGAGAGGGGAGGGTGGCGGCTATGGCTACACCTTC. Protein: CSARGEGGGYGYTF.

The chain couples TRBV5-1 to TRBJ2-1; either TRBD1 or TRBD2 may supply D (5 bases each). The CDR3 contains 14 residues. The ends were cut back, 4 bases at V and 2 bases at J, with 10 bases in the middle. Germline lookup yields CDR1 SGHRS and CDR2 YFSETQ. The CDR3 here is CASSGDGTYNEQFF. The CDR3 coding sequence is TGCGCCAGCAGCGGGGACGGTACCTACAATGAGCAGTTCTTC.

The chain is built from TRBV10-3 and TRBJ1-3; no firm D call. Germline values: CDR1 ENHRY, CDR2 SYGVKD. The CDR3 spans 15 residues. V was trimmed by 10 bases and J by 0 bases, leaving 16 bases between them. CDR3 in DNA: TGTGCCAGCACCCCCAGTGCGGGCTCTGGAAACACCATATATTTT. As protein: CASTPSAGSGNTIYF.

The chain joins TRBV20-1 to TRBJ1-2; D remains ambiguous. Germline CDR1 and CDR2: DFQATT and SNEGSKA (reference sequence). V shed 4 bases and J shed 6 bases, with 12 bases lying between them. This CDR3 has 12 amino acids. The DNA for the CDR3 is TGCAGTGCTATAGGTACCAGTCATGGCTACACCTTC. This sequence encodes CSAIGTSHGYTF.

V usage is TRBV27 and J usage is TRBJ2-3; 12 bases fit TRBD2. The CDR3 is made up of 15 amino acids. V lost 4 bases to trimming and J lost 14 bases; unmatched junction nucleotides: 13. Germline CDR1 is MNHEY and CDR2 is SMNVEV (reference sequence). CDR3: CASSSPASGRESAYF. CDR3 DNA sequence: TGTGCCAGCAGTTCCCCCGCTAGCGGGAGGGAGTCAGCGTATTTT.